These 23 T cell receptor beta chains originate from one sample sequenced in a study of PD-1 blockade in classical Hodgkin lymphoma. Some clones are missing from TCRdb's copy, which holds only in-frame ones; the method was immunoSEQ multiplex PCR. The table records about 110,000 clones, 80% to 90% of them present only once. Every one of the patients relapsed after autologous stem cell transplantation (brentuximab vedotin exposure was variable). The input for sequencing was peripheral blood mononuclear cells (PBMCs), taken before the second cycle of nivolumab. These receptors were collected from a human donor with classical Hodgkin lymphoma.

The J gene is TRBJ1-5, the V gene TRBV2; possible D gene TRBD1, 6 bases. The CDR3 is 18 residues long. Germline V lookup: CDR1 SNHLY, CDR2 FYNNEI. The ends were cut back, 4 bases at V and 0 bases at J, with 19 bases in the middle. The CDR3 spells CASSGSVSRGNSNQPQHF. DNA of the CDR3: TGTGCCAGCAGTGGGTCCGTTAGCAGGGGAAATAGCAATCAGCCCCAGCATTTT.

The chain uses TRBV2 and TRBJ2-7; the D is unclear. Trimming took 3 bases from V and 5 from J, leaving 14 bases between them. Germline V CDR1 and CDR2: SNHLY, FYNNEI. This CDR3 spans 14 amino acids. CDR3 loop: CASSDRQDRNEQYF. CDR3 bases: TGTGCCAGCAGTGACCGGCAGGATAGGAACGAGCAGTACTTC.

The genes are TRBV6-1 and TRBJ1-3; tentative D call: TRBD1 (6 bases). The CDR3 is 14 residues long. Germline V CDR1 and CDR2: MNHNS, SASEGT. V gave up 2 bases and J gave up 8 bases, with 13 bases separating them. The chain's CDR3 is CASSESGAEYTIYF. CDR3 bases: TGTGCCAGCAGTGAATCAGGGGCGGAGTACACCATATATTTT.

The gene calls are TRBV28 and TRBJ2-7, with 9 bases matching TRBD1. V shed 4 bases and J 2 bases; nucleotides not matched to a gene: 9. The CDR3 spans 16 residues. The germline gives CDR1 MDHEN, CDR2 SYDVKM. In DNA form, the CDR3 reads TGTGCCAGCAGTTCCCTTGGACAGGGGATAACCTACGAGCAGTACTTC. It translates to CASSSLGQGITYEQYF.

As regards this clone: Germline and junction disagree at one end, which may indicate a read error. The rearrangement links TRBV14 to TRBJ1-2; D is unclear. Germline CDR1 and CDR2: SGHDN and FVKESK. CDR3 length: 12 amino acids. CDR3 DNA: TGTGCCAGCAGCCAAATGAACTTTGGCTACACCTTC. This encodes CASSQMNFGYTF.

The chain recombines TRBV14 with TRBJ2-7; 9 nucleotides align to TRBD1. The junction had 3 bases not matched to a gene; V was cut back by 0 bases and J by 0 bases. This CDR3 comprises 16 residues. Germline lookup yields CDR1 SGHDN and CDR2 FVKESK. The CDR3 reads CASSQDWTGASYEQYF. DNA of the CDR3: TGTGCCAGCAGCCAAGATTGGACAGGGGCCTCCTACGAGCAGTACTTC.

This chain connects TRBV5-1 to TRBJ2-3, with 7 bases identical to TRBD1. Trimming cost V 4 bases and J 3 bases; bases outside gene matches: 8. Germline CDR1 reads SGHRS; CDR2 reads YFSETQ. CDR3 length equals 15 residues. CDR3 sequence reads: CASSTLTGWTDTQYF. CDR3 nucleotides: TGCGCCAGCAGCACTCTGACAGGGTGGACAGATACGCAGTATTTT.

V gene TRBV7-2 combines with J gene TRBJ1-1; D is uncertain. This CDR3 is built from 15 residues. Germline values: CDR1 SGHTA, CDR2 FQGNSA. Between the trimmed V and J ends, which lost 5 bases and 1 base, there was a span of 14 bases. The CDR3 sequence: CASSLDAPANTEAFF. The CDR3 DNA sequence: TGTGCCAGCAGCCTGGACGCCCCCGCGAACACTGAAGCTTTCTTT.

The chain carries TRBV19 and TRBJ2-1; 11 bases fit TRBD2. This CDR3 has 16 residues. V was pared by 4 bases and J by 6 bases, with 8 bases of the junction left unmatched. Germline V lookup: CDR1 LNHDA, CDR2 SQIVND (reference sequence). The chain's CDR3 is CASSKLAGAVGNEQFF. The CDR3 bases are TGTGCCAGTAGTAAACTAGCGGGAGCTGTGGGCAATGAGCAGTTCTTC.

The chain carries TRBV19 and TRBJ2-2, with TRBD2 matching over 11 bases. This CDR3 comprises 15 residues. The germline CDR1 and CDR2 sequences are LNHDA and SQIVND (reference sequence). Trimming removed 7 bases from V and 4 bases from J; junction bases left unmatched: 5. CDR3 nucleotide sequence: TGTGCCAGTACCACGCTAGCGGGAGGCACCGGGGAGCTGTTTTTT. Its protein is CASTTLAGGTGELFF.

This chain joins TRBV18 and TRBJ1-1, with a tentative D call TRBD1 (6 bases). Trimming took 2 bases from V and 1 from J, leaving 8 bases between them. The CDR3 contains 14 residues. Per germline, CDR1 KGHSH and CDR2 LQKENI. The CDR3 DNA reads TGTGCCAGCTCACCAGAGACAGGGAACACTGAAGCTTTCTTT. Translated, it gives CASSPETGNTEAFF.

This chain connects TRBV7-2 to TRBJ2-5; no definite D call. The CDR3 loop spans 14 amino acids. Germline-derived CDR1 and CDR2 are SGHTA and FQGNSA. Trimming took off 0 bases at V and 2 bases at J, with 7 bases between the two ends. CDR3 residues: CASSLAGGQETQYF. DNA for the CDR3: TGTGCCAGCAGCTTAGCTGGCGGACAAGAGACCCAGTACTTC.

V usage is TRBV19 and J usage is TRBJ2-1; 12 positions match TRBD2. J was trimmed by 4 bases and V by 4 bases; bases with no gene match: 2. The CDR3 sequence is 15 residues long. Per germline, CDR1 LNHDA and CDR2 SQIVND (reference sequence). The CDR3 DNA sequence: TGTGCCAGTAGTACGACTAGCGGGAGATACAATGAGCAGTTCTTC. This encodes CASSTTSGRYNEQFF.

The chain uses TRBV28 and TRBJ2-2; D gene ambiguous. Germline V lookup: CDR1 MDHEN, CDR2 SYDVKM. V gave up 6 bases and J gave up 0 bases, with 5 bases separating them. This CDR3 is 13 amino acids long. CDR3 in amino acids: CASRGPNTGELFF. The CDR3 DNA is TGTGCCAGCAGAGGCCCGAACACCGGGGAGCTGTTTTTT.

The V call is TRBV6-4, the J call TRBJ2-6, with a possible D match to TRBD1 (6 bases). V gave up 0 bases and J gave up 0 bases, with 12 bases separating them. The CDR3 covers 18 residues. Germline lookup yields CDR1 MRHNA and CDR2 SNTAGT. This CDR3 is CASSDSGGTLSGANVLTF. CDR3 in DNA: TGTGCCAGCAGTGACTCTGGGGGCACCCTCTCTGGGGCCAACGTCCTGACTTTC.

The rearrangement joins TRBV15 to TRBJ2-6; 11 bases are shared with TRBD2. Germline-derived CDR1 and CDR2 are LNHNV and YYDKDF (reference sequence). The CDR3 length is 18 residues. V was pared by 0 bases and J by 3 bases, with 4 bases of the junction left unmatched. CDR3 nucleotide sequence: TGTGCCACCAGCAGAGATAGCGGGAGGGCCGTTGGGGCCAACGTCCTGACTTTC. The encoded protein is CATSRDSGRAVGANVLTF.

This rearrangement joins TRBV2 to TRBJ1-2, with D perhaps matching TRBD1 (6 bases). Germline assignment: CDR1 SNHLY and CDR2 FYNNEI. CDR3 length equals 15 residues. Trimming cost V 1 base and J 4 bases, with 13 bases left between them. The CDR3 DNA is TGTGCCAGCAGTGAAGAGGGGGGGCTGGGCTATGGCTACACCTTC. Its translation is CASSEEGGLGYGYTF.

V and J are TRBV29-1 and TRBJ2-1; D could derive from TRBD1 or TRBD2 (6 bases each). The CDR3 consists of 13 residues. The germline CDR1 and CDR2 sequences are SQVTM and ANQGSEA. V lost 0 bases and J lost 9, with 12 bases in between. The CDR3, as DNA: TGCAGCGTTGAAGATCGGGGGCGGAGTGAGCAGTTCTTC. Translation gives CSVEDRGRSEQFF.

The chain employs TRBV5-4 and TRBJ2-6; perhaps TRBD2 as D (5 bases). CDR1 is SGHNT, CDR2 YYREEE, per germline (reference sequence). The V end was cut by 7 bases, the J end by 4 bases, with 18 bases between. The CDR3 loop spans 16 amino acids. CDR3 amino acids: CASELGEGAGANVLTF. As DNA, the CDR3 is TGTGCCAGCGAGCTTGGTGAGGGTGCGGGGGCCAACGTCCTGACTTTC.

Only one count was recorded for this clone. The chain carries TRBV7-9 and TRBJ2-5; 8 nucleotides agree with TRBD2. Germline values: CDR1 SEHNR, CDR2 FQNEAQ (reference sequence). V shed 4 bases and J 2 bases; nucleotides not matched to a gene: 3. The CDR3 sequence is 14 residues long. In nucleotides, the CDR3 is TGTGCCAGCAGCTGGCCGGGAGGGCAAGAGACCCAGTACTTC. This encodes CASSWPGGQETQYF. Drawing the rest from reference TRBV7-9 and TRBJ2-5, the complete variable domain is DTGVSQNPRHKITKRGQNVTFRCDPISEHNRLYWYRQTLGQGPEFLTYFQNEAQLEKSRLLSDRFSAERPKGSFSTLEIQRTEQGDSAMYLCASSWPGGQETQYFGPGTRLLVL.

J is TRBJ2-3 and V is TRBV7-9; TRBD2 agrees at 10 bases. Trimming removed 5 bases from V and 0 bases from J; junction bases left unmatched: 14. Germline V gene sequence: CDR1 SEHNR, CDR2 FQNEAQ (reference sequence). The CDR3 length is 19 residues. CDR3 nucleotides: TGTGCCAGCAGCCCGTTTAAGCGGGAGGGCCATCTTAGCACAGATACGCAGTATTTT. Residues: CASSPFKREGHLSTDTQYF.

The V and J genes are TRBV4-3 and TRBJ1-1, with 7 bases matching TRBD1. With 4 bases clipped from V and 0 bases from J, the junction kept 5 bases outside the gene matches. Germline CDR1 LGHNA, CDR2 YSLEER. CDR3 length: 15 amino acids. DNA of the CDR3: TGCGCCAGCAGCCTCGAAGGGGGCATGAACACTGAAGCTTTCTTT. Its translation: CASSLEGGMNTEAFF.

The gene calls are TRBV6-6 and TRBJ1-2; 10 nucleotides align to TRBD1. Germline V lookup: CDR1 MNHNY, CDR2 SVGAGI (reference sequence). V lost 7 bases, J lost 8 bases, and 10 bases stayed unmatched. The CDR3 loop spans 14 amino acids. CDR3 sequence: CASTTGTGAIGYTF. DNA of the CDR3: TGTGCCAGCACCACCGGGACAGGGGCAATAGGCTACACCTTC.